The entry that follows covers one T cell receptor beta chain sequence. Antigen: not known. This sample was taken from a study of CD8 T cells in ankylosing spondylitis. MiXCR was run by TCRdb on the 5' RACE reads, yielding one entry per CDR3 protein. The sample contains roughly 670,000 distinct CDR3 sequences, under 20% of which appear only once. General study points: Seemingly characteristic of ankylosing spondylitis blood was a TCR beta motif consisting of eight highly homologous variants.

The TCR originated in a male donor with ankylosing spondylitis. The material sequenced was blood, either unsorted or a sorted T cell fraction (not recorded which).

This CDR3 is CASSETSGAKETQYF. CDR3 DNA sequence: TGTGCCAGCAGTGAAACTAGCGGGGCTAAAGAGACCCAGTACTTC. The chain is built from TRBV2 and TRBJ2-5; 10 nucleotides line up with TRBD2. CDR1 and CDR2 (germline): SNHLY, FYNNEI. The CDR3 spans 15 residues. With 2 bases clipped from V and 3 bases from J, the junction kept 3 bases outside the gene matches.